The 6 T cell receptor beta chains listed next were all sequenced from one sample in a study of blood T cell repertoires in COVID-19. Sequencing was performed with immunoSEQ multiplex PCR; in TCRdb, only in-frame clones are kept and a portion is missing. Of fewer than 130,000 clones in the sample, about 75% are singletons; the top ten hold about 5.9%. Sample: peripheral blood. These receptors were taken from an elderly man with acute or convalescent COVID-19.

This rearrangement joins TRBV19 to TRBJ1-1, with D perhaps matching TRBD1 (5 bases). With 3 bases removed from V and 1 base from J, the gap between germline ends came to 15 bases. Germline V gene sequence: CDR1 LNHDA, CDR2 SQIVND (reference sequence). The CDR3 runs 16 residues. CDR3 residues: CASSIRAGKGNTEAFF. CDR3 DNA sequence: TGTGCCAGTAGTATCAGGGCAGGGAAGGGGAACACTGAAGCTTTCTTT.

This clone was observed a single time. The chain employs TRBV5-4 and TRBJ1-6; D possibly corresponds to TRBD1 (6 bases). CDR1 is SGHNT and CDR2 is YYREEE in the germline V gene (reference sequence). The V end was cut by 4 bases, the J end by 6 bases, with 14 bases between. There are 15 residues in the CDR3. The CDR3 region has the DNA TGTGCCAGCAGCCGAGGAGGACAGTCTAATTCACCCCTCCACTTT. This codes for CASSRGGQSNSPLHF.

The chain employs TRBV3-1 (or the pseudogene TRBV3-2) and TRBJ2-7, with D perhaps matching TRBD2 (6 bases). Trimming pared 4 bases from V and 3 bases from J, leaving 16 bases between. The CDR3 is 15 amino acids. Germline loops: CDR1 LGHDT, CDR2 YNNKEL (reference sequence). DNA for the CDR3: TGTGCCAGCAGCCGCGCGGAGGGAAGAGGCTACGAGCAGTACTTC. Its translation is CASSRAEGRGYEQYF.

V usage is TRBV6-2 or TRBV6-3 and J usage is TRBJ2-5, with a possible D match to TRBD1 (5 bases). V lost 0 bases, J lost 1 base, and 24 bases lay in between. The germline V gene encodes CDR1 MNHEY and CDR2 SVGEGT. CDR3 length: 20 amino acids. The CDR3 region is CASSYSISGRAGRGQETQYF. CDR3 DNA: TGTGCCAGCAGTTACTCGATCTCGGGTAGAGCCGGTAGGGGCCAAGAGACCCAGTACTTC.

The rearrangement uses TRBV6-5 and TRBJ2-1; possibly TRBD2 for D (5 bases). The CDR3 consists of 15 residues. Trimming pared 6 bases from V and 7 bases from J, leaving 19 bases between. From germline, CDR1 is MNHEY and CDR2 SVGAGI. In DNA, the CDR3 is TGTGCCAGCAGACCCGAGGGTGGCATGTCGAATGAGCAGTTCTTC. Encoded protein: CASRPEGGMSNEQFF.

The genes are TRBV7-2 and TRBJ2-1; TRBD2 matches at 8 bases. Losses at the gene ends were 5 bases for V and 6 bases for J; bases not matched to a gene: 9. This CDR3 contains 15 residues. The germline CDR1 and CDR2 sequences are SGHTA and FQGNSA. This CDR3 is CASSPSGSPFNEQFF. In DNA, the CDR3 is TGTGCCAGCAGCCCGAGCGGGAGTCCTTTCAATGAGCAGTTCTTC.